This paragraph reports one T cell receptor beta chain. Its cognate antigen has yet to be identified. Per-base qualities were not stored, and no clone one base away is much larger. In the germline V gene, CDR1 corresponds to SGHNT and CDR2 to YENEEA. The CDR3 numbers 19 residues from cysteine through phenylalanine. The retained sequence is limited to the CDR3, 57 bases, with the frame set at the first base. V and J are trimmed by 1 base and 1 base, and the gene matches miss 11 bases of the junction. The entry originates in a study of control samples from healthy donors and cancer patients (TCRdb year 2020). Library preparation employed the immunoSEQ multiplex PCR assay. TCRdb retrieved this table from immuneACCESS and kept in-frame rearrangements only. Not all clones are present; in checked studies, unresolved V genes account for under half, and no reason is known for the remainder. Counted in this sample were 150,000 to 200,000 clones; around 89% of them appeared once. Roughly 1.5% of the sample belongs to the ten largest clones.

The chain employs TRBV11-3 and TRBJ2-5; 11 middle bases align to TRBD2. Material for sequencing was blood. The source of this sequence is a woman aged 45 to 65 in good health. The nucleotide sequence reads TGTGCCAGCAGCTTAGGCAGGGTGACTAGCGGGACCATCCAAGAGACCCAGTACTTC. Translation gives CASSLGRVTSGTIQETQYF.